This T cell receptor (beta chain) was sequenced during a study of blood T cells in healthy people across ages (dated by TCRdb to about 2015). Background on the whole study: In model experiments, roughly one uniquely barcoded TCR beta cDNA molecule per two T cells was captured by template switching. The study analyzed two additional independent replicas of 1 million unique cDNA reads from the same blood draw for two donors, one aged 18 to 29 and one aged 80 or older. The donors were split into four age groups: young (average about 15 years), middle-aged (nearly 40), aged (over 55) and long-lived (over 80). Age-related changes in TCR beta repertoire diversity were measured in the study by deep sequencing normalized with unique cDNA molecular identifiers. To avoid experimental bias, donors of different ages were spread randomly across the sequencing lanes.

The approximately 39 donors, aged 6 to 90 years, were systemically healthy Caucasian individuals from Russia. About 10 milliliters of peripheral blood were collected from each donor into EDTA-treated Vacutainer tubes. Ficoll-Paque density-gradient centrifugation was used to isolate PBMCs, with at least 7 million obtained per sample. Total RNA was extracted from PBMCs with Trizol reagent, with at least 5 micrograms obtained per sample. Naive CD45RAhigh/CD27high T cell percentages were measured by flow cytometry on a PBMC aliquot from every donor. Preparation of the library involved 5' RACE. The sample was run on an Illumina HiSeq 2500. A second PCR of roughly 6 to 12 cycles was run with a J-beta primer mix and a sample-barcoded 5' primer. A template-switch 5' adaptor carrying 12 random nucleotides introduced a unique molecular identifier onto each TCR beta cDNA molecule. Each sample yielded at least 2.5 million CDR3-containing paired-end reads. All of the RNA was converted into first-strand cDNA using the Mint cDNA synthesis kit, with a TRBC-specific oligonucleotide serving as the primer. After uracil-DNA glycosylase treatment, a first 18-cycle PCR used universal primers M1SS and BC2_uni_R on all cDNA. Regarding the original processing steps: For normalization, 1 million high-quality reads, each with a distinct molecular identifier, were randomly selected from each sample. Instead of being binned into consensus sequences, reads with shared molecular identifiers were discarded. CDR3 identification, clonotype clustering and error correction used MiTCR with a Q25 quality threshold and the strictest error-elimination algorithm. A nonparametric unseen species model using Euler transformation provided a lower-bound estimate of total TCR beta diversity. Clones were called with MiXCR by TCRdb after fastp trimmed the public reads at Q25, and only in-frame beta chains were retained. Each entry merges the rows of one CDR3 protein and shows their most common DNA and genes. The authors' filters were not applied to this entry. This sample has about 1,500,000 distinct CDR3 sequences in its table, and 42% of those were observed once. In total, the top ten clones hold 7.9% of the sample.

With respect to this clonotype: This receptor's antigen is unknown. No per-base quality is available; no much larger clone lies one base away.

The CDR3 runs 16 residues from the cysteine to the phenylalanine. Solely the CDR3 DNA is kept, with 48 bases framed from the first base. Taken from the germline V gene, the CDR1 and CDR2 loops are MNHEY and SVGAGI. Overall study results and their limits: Compared with the aged group, the long-lived group had more naive CD4+ T cells, fewer expanded clones and increased TCR diversity, suggesting age selection. Estimates of total diversity based on one million sequenced T cells were considered lower bounds and underestimates. Donor CMV infection status was unknown, potentially confounding age-related changes in expanded clonotypes. A strong correlation was found between observed TCR beta diversity and the percentage of naive T cells measured by flow cytometry. Observed TCR beta diversity per million T cells fell roughly linearly with age, and a significant reduction was already apparent by age around 44. Because profiling used bulk unsorted PBMCs, naive and antigen-experienced compartments could not be compared conclusively.

The rearrangement combines TRBV6-5 with TRBJ2-5; the D gene is perhaps TRBD2, from 5 matching bases. The better agreement between TRBJ2-7 and the DNA end casts doubt on the J call. The receptor was isolated from a woman younger than 35 in good health. The specimen sequenced was blood. The CDR3 protein sequence reads: CASSYARGGSGYEQYF. The nucleotides are TGTGCCAGCAGTTATGCCCGTGGAGGATCCGGGTACGAGCAGTACTTC.